These 17 T cell receptor beta chains were all obtained from the same sample, sequenced in a study of cytomegalovirus exposure and HLA in healthy donors. PCR amplification relied on 60 Vbeta primers (plus 13 Jbeta primers). TCRdb's copy holds only in-frame clones and misses some; the assay was immunoSEQ multiplex PCR. The table includes 150,000 to 200,000 clones, roughly 87% detected once. Input material: PBMCs. All receptors derive from a man in his forties in good health and CMV-seronegative.

The gene calls are TRBV5-6 and TRBJ1-4; 8 positions agree with TRBD1. The germline gives CDR1 SGHDT, CDR2 YYEEEE. The CDR3 length is 14 residues. The junction had 3 bases not matched to a gene; V was cut back by 3 bases and J by 5 bases. CDR3 sequence reads: CASSSRTGNEKLFF. CDR3 DNA sequence: TGTGCCAGCAGCTCGAGGACAGGGAATGAAAAACTGTTTTTT. Combining the CDR3 with reference TRBV5-6 and TRBJ1-4 gives the whole variable domain DAGVTQSPTHLIKTRGQQVTLRCSPKSGHDTVSWYQQALGQGPQFIFQYYEEEERQRGNFPDRFSGHQFPNYSSELNVNALLLGDSALYLCASSSRTGNEKLFFGSGTQLSVL.

V is TRBV11-2 and J is TRBJ2-3; maybe TRBD2 (6 bases). The CDR3 loop spans 14 amino acids. Germline loops: CDR1 SGHAT, CDR2 FQNNGV. V was trimmed by 5 bases and J by 9 bases, leaving 18 bases between them. The CDR3 DNA is TGTGCCAGCAGCGGGACTCCGGTAGGAGGGACGCAGTATTTT. This codes for CASSGTPVGGTQYF.

The chain links TRBV6-5 to TRBJ2-1; D is undetermined. This CDR3 has 13 amino acids. The germline V and J ends were trimmed by 8 bases and 0 bases, with 8 bases remaining between them. From germline, CDR1 is MNHEY and CDR2 SVGAGI. CDR3 sequence: CASGRGSYNEQFF. The CDR3, as DNA: TGTGCCAGCGGCAGAGGCTCCTACAATGAGCAGTTCTTC.

This clone was seen only a few times. The chain carries TRBV14 and TRBJ2-1; perhaps TRBD2 as D (6 bases). Trimming took off 1 base at V and 6 bases at J, with 13 bases between the two ends. Per germline, CDR1 SGHDN and CDR2 FVKESK. This CDR3 region has 15 residues. As DNA, the CDR3 is TGTGCCAGCAGCCAAGTTGGACGGGGGATCAATGAGCAGTTCTTC. Its translation is CASSQVGRGINEQFF.

J is TRBJ1-1 and V is TRBV4-2, with 9 bases lining up with TRBD1. Germline V gene sequence: CDR1 LGHNA, CDR2 YNFKEQ. The J segment lost 1 base and the V segment lost 5 bases, leaving 8 bases of the junction unmatched. The CDR3 is 16 residues long. CDR3 amino acids: CASSKRDRDPNTEAFF. In DNA form, the CDR3 reads TGTGCCAGCAGCAAAAGGGACAGGGACCCGAACACTGAAGCTTTCTTT.

This clone was observed a single time. J is TRBJ1-3 and V is TRBV7-2; 9 positions agree with TRBD1. Germline assignment: CDR1 SGHTA and CDR2 FQGNSA. V lost 5 bases and J lost 0; bases outside the gene matches: 11. This CDR3 has 18 residues. CDR3 residues: CASSARTGATHSGNTIYF. The CDR3 nucleotides are TGTGCCAGCAGCGCACGGACAGGGGCTACACACTCTGGAAACACCATATATTTT. The full variable domain, with the rest looked up from reference TRBV7-2 and TRBJ1-3, is GAGVSQSPSNKVTEKGKDVELRCDPISGHTALYWYRQSLGQGLEFLIYFQGNSAPDKSGLPSDRFSAERTGGSVSTLTIQRTQQEDSAVYLCASSARTGATHSGNTIYFGEGSWLTVV.

The chain joins TRBV28 to TRBJ2-3; D possibly corresponds to TRBD1 (5 bases). The CDR3 totals 14 residues. V dropped 3 bases and J dropped 1 base, with 8 bases sitting between them. In germline, CDR1 is MDHEN, CDR2 SYDVKM. This CDR3 reads CASSLGPGTDTQYF. DNA for the CDR3: TGTGCCAGCAGTTTGGGGCCGGGCACAGATACGCAGTATTTT. The variable domain in full, with the rest retrieved from reference TRBV28 and TRBJ2-3, is DVKVTQSSRYLVKRTGEKVFLECVQDMDHENMFWYRQDPGLGLRLIYFSYDVKMKEKGDIPEGYSVSREKKERFSLILESASTNQTSMYLCASSLGPGTDTQYFGPGTRLTVL.

This chain joins TRBV7-2 and TRBJ2-5; D is perhaps TRBD2 (5 bases). In germline, CDR1 is SGHTA, CDR2 FQGNSA. V was trimmed by 5 bases and J by 4 bases, leaving 17 bases between them. The CDR3 is made up of 15 amino acids. The CDR3 DNA follows: TGTGCCAGCAGCCCTAAACTAGGTCGGACAGAGACCCAGTACTTC. Amino acids: CASSPKLGRTETQYF.

As DNA, the CDR3 is TGTGCCAGCAGCTTATACCCCATCGCTAGGGAGACCCAGTACTTC. As protein: CASSLYPIARETQYF. This rearrangement joins TRBV7-3 to TRBJ2-5; D not certain. Deletions cut 2 bases from V and 5 bases from J, with 15 bases between. Germline CDR1 is SGHTA and CDR2 is FQGTGA. The CDR3 runs to 15 residues.

The V and J genes are TRBV4-3 and TRBJ1-2, with 7 bases lining up with TRBD1. This CDR3 is 14 amino acids long. Per the germline V gene, CDR1 is LGHNA and CDR2 is YSLEER. With 2 bases clipped from V and 4 bases from J, the junction kept 4 bases outside the gene matches. CDR3 in amino acids: CASSQTGQAYGYTF. The CDR3 DNA sequence: TGCGCCAGCAGCCAAACCGGACAGGCCTATGGCTACACCTTC.

This chain joins TRBV4-1 and TRBJ2-1; perhaps TRBD1 as D (6 bases). Germline lookup yields CDR1 MGHRA and CDR2 YSYEKL. V was cut by 8 bases and J by 6 bases, with 11 bases left in between. The CDR3 length is 12 residues. CDR3 in DNA: TGCGCCAGCTCAAACAGGGTCAATGAGCAGTTCTTC. Protein product: CASSNRVNEQFF.

The chain links TRBV9 to TRBJ1-4; 8 nucleotides align to TRBD1. The CDR3 loop spans 15 amino acids. V trimming: 4 bases; J trimming: 8 bases; junction bases outside the gene matches: 10. Germline CDR1 reads SGDLS; CDR2 reads YYNGEE. DNA of the CDR3: TGTGCCAGCAGCTCCTCGACAGGGGAGGCGGAAAAACTGTTTTTT. Translating it yields CASSSSTGEAEKLFF.

The chain couples TRBV2 to TRBJ1-2, with 9 positions matching TRBD1. Germline loops: CDR1 SNHLY, CDR2 FYNNEI. This CDR3 has 13 residues. Trimming cost V 6 bases and J 8 bases; bases outside gene matches: 7. This CDR3 reads CASSAGTGKGYTF. CDR3 in DNA: TGTGCCAGCAGCGCCGGGACAGGGAAGGGCTACACCTTC.

CDR3 coding DNA: TGTGCCACGGTTAGCGGGAGGTACGGGAATGAGCAGTTCTTC. Protein product: CATVSGRYGNEQFF. This chain joins TRBV2 and TRBJ2-1; TRBD2 matches at 10 bases. V shed 10 bases, J shed 7 bases, and the junction held 10 bases outside the gene matches. The CDR3 loop spans 14 amino acids. Germline V CDR1 and CDR2: SNHLY, FYNNEI.

The chain couples TRBV11-3 to TRBJ2-7, with 8 bases aligning to TRBD2. J lost 0 bases, V lost 3 bases, and 4 bases had no gene match. CDR3 length equals 15 residues. Germline assignment: CDR1 SGHNT and CDR2 YENEEA. The CDR3 coding sequence is TGTGCCAGCAGCTTTCTCCGGGGGGGCTCCTACGAGCAGTACTTC. Its protein is CASSFLRGGSYEQYF. The variable domain in full, completed from reference TRBV11-3 and TRBJ2-7, reads EAGVVQSPRYKIIEKKQPVAFWCNPISGHNTLYWYLQNLGQGPELLIRYENEEAVDDSQLPKDRFSAERLKGVDSTLKIQPAELGDSAVYLCASSFLRGGSYEQYFGPGTRLTVT.

The chain joins TRBV6-5 to TRBJ2-5; TRBD2 aligns across 8 bases. Germline CDR1 is MNHEY and CDR2 is SVGAGI. The CDR3 extends over 16 amino acids. The J segment lost 5 bases and the V segment lost 2 bases, leaving 10 bases of the junction unmatched. For the CDR3, the DNA is TGTGCCAGCAGTTACAGGGCGCGGGGGGCAGGGGAGACCCAGTACTTC. Translation gives CASSYRARGAGETQYF.

This clone occurred once. Other DNA sequences within the sample encode an identical CDR3. This rearrangement joins TRBV5-1 to TRBJ2-3; 7 bases fit TRBD2. This CDR3 comprises 15 residues. From germline, CDR1 is SGHRS and CDR2 YFSETQ. V was clipped by 3 bases and J by 0 bases; unmatched bases: 4. CDR3 amino acids: CASSSGGTSTDTQYF. Here the CDR3 DNA reads TGCGCCAGCAGCTCGGGAGGTACGAGCACAGATACGCAGTATTTT.